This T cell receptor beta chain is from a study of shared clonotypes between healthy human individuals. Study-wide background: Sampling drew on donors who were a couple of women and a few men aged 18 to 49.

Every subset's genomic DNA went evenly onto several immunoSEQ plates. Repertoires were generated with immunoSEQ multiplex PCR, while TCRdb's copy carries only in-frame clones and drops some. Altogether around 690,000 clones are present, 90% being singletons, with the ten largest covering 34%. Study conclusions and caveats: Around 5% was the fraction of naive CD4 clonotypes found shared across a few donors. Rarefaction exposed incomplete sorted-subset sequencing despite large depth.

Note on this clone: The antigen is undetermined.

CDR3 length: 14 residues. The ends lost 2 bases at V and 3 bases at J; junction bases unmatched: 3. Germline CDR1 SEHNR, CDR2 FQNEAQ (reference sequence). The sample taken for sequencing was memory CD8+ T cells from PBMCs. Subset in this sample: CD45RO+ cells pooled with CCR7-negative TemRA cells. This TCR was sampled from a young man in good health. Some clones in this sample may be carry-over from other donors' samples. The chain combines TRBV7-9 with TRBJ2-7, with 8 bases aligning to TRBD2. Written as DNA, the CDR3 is TGTGCCAGCAGCTTATCGGGAGGGGGCTACGAGCAGTACTTC. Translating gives CASSLSGGGYEQYF.